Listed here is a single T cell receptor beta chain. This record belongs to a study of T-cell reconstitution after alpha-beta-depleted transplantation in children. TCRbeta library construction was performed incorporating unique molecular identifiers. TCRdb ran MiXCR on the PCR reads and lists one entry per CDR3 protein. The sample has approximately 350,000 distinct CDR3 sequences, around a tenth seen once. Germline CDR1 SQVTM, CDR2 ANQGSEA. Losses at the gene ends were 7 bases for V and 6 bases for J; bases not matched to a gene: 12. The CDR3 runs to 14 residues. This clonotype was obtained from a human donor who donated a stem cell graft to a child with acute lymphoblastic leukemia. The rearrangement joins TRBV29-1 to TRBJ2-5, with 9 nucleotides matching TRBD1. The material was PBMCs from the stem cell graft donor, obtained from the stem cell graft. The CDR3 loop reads CSAQRDRELQTQYF. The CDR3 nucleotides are TGCAGCGCGCAAAGGGACAGGGAGCTCCAGACCCAGTACTTC.